This TCR beta chain was sequenced during a study of cytomegalovirus exposure and HLA in healthy donors. Study summary: The Caucasian-associated ancestry cluster held roughly 78% of 300 to 500 genotyped donors.

A word on this clone: Its antigen is not known.

This PCR relied on a set of 60 Vbeta primers and 13 Jbeta primers. Assay used: immunoSEQ multiplex PCR; TCRdb lists only in-frame clones, some missing. The sample gives around 89,000 clones, approximately 81% of which show up once; 1.2% is in the top ten. Findings of the study overall: Most TCR sequences were uncommon, yet certain public TCRs appeared in many donors. In an earlier analysis, productive rearrangement rates for most beta V segments clustered near 87% or 30%. The authors later found most CMV-associated TCR beta chains appeared HLA-restricted.

This CDR3 spans 16 amino acids. The ends were cut back, 2 bases at V and 6 bases at J, with 17 bases in the middle. Per germline, CDR1 MNHEY and CDR2 SVGAGI. The sequence came from a girl aged 2-10 years in good health and CMV-seropositive. This chain connects TRBV6-5 to TRBJ2-1, with D maybe TRBD2 (5 bases). Source material: PBMCs. CDR3 loop: CASSYTIALGGNEQFF. CDR3 coding DNA: TGTGCCAGCAGTTACACTATAGCGCTAGGAGGCAATGAGCAGTTCTTC.